These 13 T cell receptor beta chains originate from one sample sequenced in a study of blood T cell repertoires in COVID-19. Generated by immunoSEQ multiplex PCR, the TCRdb table keeps only in-frame clones and is missing some. The sample contains roughly 280,000 clones, approximately 86% of which appear only once. Material for sequencing was peripheral blood. Receptor source: a man younger than 30 with active or convalescent COVID-19.

This chain connects TRBV5-1 to TRBJ1-2; 7 bases line up with TRBD1. The V segment lost 5 bases and the J segment 6 bases; nucleotides outside the gene matches: 4. Looked up from germline, CDR1 is SGHRS and CDR2 is YFSETQ. CDR3 length: 12 residues. In DNA form, the CDR3 reads TGCGCCAGCAGAGGGGGCGCGGATGGCTACACCTTC. Protein product: CASRGGADGYTF.

This chain uses TRBV18 with TRBJ2-2; a weak D match, TRBD2 (5 bases). Trimming cost V 5 bases and J 0 bases, with 10 bases left between them. The CDR3 totals 15 residues. The germline CDR1 and CDR2 sequences are KGHSH and LQKENI. The CDR3 loop reads CASSVSGANTGELFF. The CDR3 nucleotides are TGTGCCAGCTCAGTCTCCGGGGCGAACACCGGGGAGCTGTTTTTT.

The rearrangement uses TRBV5-1 and TRBJ2-1; 8 positions match TRBD2. CDR1 is SGHRS, CDR2 YFSETQ, per germline. Germline trimming cut 4 bases from V and 10 bases from J; bases unmatched to any gene: 7. The CDR3 extends over 13 amino acids. CDR3 nucleotides: TGCGCCAGCAGCCCGGGACTAGGACAGGAGCAGTTCTTC. It is translated as CASSPGLGQEQFF. The whole variable domain, filled in from reference TRBV5-1 and TRBJ2-1, reads KAGVTQTPRYLIKTRGQQVTLSCSPISGHRSVSWYQQTPGQGLQFLFEYFSETQRNKGNFPGRFSGRQFSNSRSEMNVSTLELGDSALYLCASSPGLGQEQFFGPGTRLTVL.

The J gene is TRBJ2-7, the V gene TRBV6-6; D remains unclear. The CDR3 sequence is 15 residues long. The V end was cut by 7 bases, the J end by 1 base, with 17 bases between. The germline gives CDR1 MNHNY, CDR2 SVGAGI (reference sequence). CDR3 in amino acids: CASTPELNLSYEQYF. The CDR3 DNA sequence: TGTGCCAGCACTCCGGAACTAAACCTATCCTACGAGCAGTACTTC.

The sample holds a few counts of this clone. The genes are TRBV5-1 and TRBJ1-4; TRBD1 might be the D (6 bases). Germline loops: CDR1 SGHRS, CDR2 YFSETQ. The CDR3 consists of 15 residues. The V end was cut by 8 bases, the J end by 7 bases, with 21 bases between. CDR3 sequence (DNA): TGCGCCAGTGCACCGTACAGGGCATCGGGTGAAAAACTGTTTTTT. The encoded protein is CASAPYRASGEKLFF.

This clone was seen just once. This chain connects TRBV6-6 to TRBJ1-1; D might be TRBD1 (6 bases). The CDR3 runs 16 residues. V was cut by 6 bases and J by 1 base, with 18 bases left in between. The germline V gene encodes CDR1 MNHNY and CDR2 SVGAGI (reference sequence). CDR3 loop: CASSPSQGQSNTEAFF. DNA of the CDR3: TGTGCCAGCAGCCCCAGTCAGGGGCAGTCGAACACTGAAGCTTTCTTT.

The chain uses TRBV7-9 and TRBJ2-2; TRBD2 aligns across 10 bases. Germline V lookup: CDR1 SEHNR, CDR2 FQNEAQ (reference sequence). CDR3 length equals 15 residues. The junction had 6 bases not matched to a gene; V was cut back by 5 bases and J by 6 bases. The CDR3 coding sequence is TGTGCCAGCAGCGTAAGCGGGAGGGCCCCCGGGGAGCTGTTTTTT. Its protein product is CASSVSGRAPGELFF. The variable domain in full, with the rest retrieved from reference TRBV7-9 and TRBJ2-2, is DTGVSQNPRHKITKRGQNVTFRCDPISEHNRLYWYRQTLGQGPEFLTYFQNEAQLEKSRLLSDRFSAERPKGSFSTLEIQRTEQGDSAMYLCASSVSGRAPGELFFGEGSRLTVL.

The chain joins TRBV10-2 to TRBJ2-7, with D unclear. CDR3 length: 12 amino acids. V lost 0 bases and J 7 bases, leaving 7 bases between the germline ends. The germline V gene encodes CDR1 WSHSY and CDR2 SAAADI. For the CDR3, the DNA is TGCGCCAGCAGTGAGTCGTTAATAGAGCAGTACTTC. Residues: CASSESLIEQYF.

V gene TRBV7-9 combines with J gene TRBJ2-4, with D perhaps TRBD1 (5 bases). The germline gives CDR1 SEHNR, CDR2 FQNEAQ (reference sequence). The CDR3 totals 13 residues. V gave up 1 base and J gave up 8 bases, with 9 bases separating them. CDR3 residues: CASSLEGLDIQYF. DNA for the CDR3: TGTGCCAGCAGCTTAGAGGGGTTGGACATTCAGTACTTC. Full variable domain (remainder filled in from reference TRBV7-9 and TRBJ2-4): DTGVSQNPRHKITKRGQNVTFRCDPISEHNRLYWYRQTLGQGPEFLTYFQNEAQLEKSRLLSDRFSAERPKGSFSTLEIQRTEQGDSAMYLCASSLEGLDIQYFGAGTRLSVL.

This sequence joins TRBV4-2 and TRBJ2-5; 10 bases are a match to TRBD2. This CDR3 comprises 16 residues. V shed 1 base and J 2 bases; nucleotides not matched to a gene: 4. Per germline, CDR1 LGHNA and CDR2 YNFKEQ. CDR3 loop: CASSQGGTSEQETQYF. Written as DNA, the CDR3 is TGTGCCAGCAGCCAAGGAGGGACTAGCGAACAAGAGACCCAGTACTTC.

Here the CDR3 reads CASSLGGRAFF. The DNA of the CDR3 is TGTGCCAGCAGTTTAGGGGGGAGGGCTTTCTTT. The chain links TRBV12-3 or TRBV12-4 to TRBJ1-1, with a weak D call TRBD1 (5 bases). V was shortened by 1 base and J by 11 bases, with 8 bases between the two germline ends. The CDR3 contains 11 residues.

The V and J genes are TRBV6-5 and TRBJ2-5; 7 bases align to TRBD2. The CDR3 is 13 residues long. After removal of 10 bases from V and 5 bases from J, the junction contained 10 bases not matched to a gene. CDR1 is MNHEY and CDR2 is SVGAGI in the germline V gene. The CDR3 coding sequence is TGTGCCACCCAGGGAGGGCGCGGGGAGACCCAGTACTTC. Protein sequence: CATQGGRGETQYF.

The chain has TRBV7-9 and TRBJ1-6; D might be TRBD1 (6 bases). From germline, CDR1 is SEHNR and CDR2 FQNEAQ (reference sequence). CDR3 length equals 14 residues. Trimming stripped 2 bases from V and 9 bases from J, with 11 bases between. The CDR3 bases are TGTGCCAGCAGCTTAACGCAGGGGAGTTCACCCCTCCACTTT. It codes for CASSLTQGSSPLHF.